A single sample is the source of the 28 T cell receptor beta chains below, sequenced in a study of blood T cell repertoires in COVID-19 (dated by TCRdb to 2018 to 2021). Receptor libraries were prepared by the immunoSEQ multiplex PCR assay. TCRdb stores this immuneACCESS table with in-frame sequences only. Part of the clones is absent; in the studies checked, under half of the shortfall reflects unresolved V genes, and no reason is known for the rest. A total of approximately 98,000 clones appear in this sample, around 86% of them only once. The ten largest make up just over 4% of the sample. Sequenced: peripheral blood. The receptors were gathered from a woman in her seventies with acute or convalescent COVID-19.

The V call is TRBV6-1, the J call TRBJ2-5, with D perhaps matching TRBD1 (5 bases). This CDR3 comprises 15 residues. From germline, CDR1 is MNHNS and CDR2 SASEGT. The V gene lost 2 bases and the J gene lost 9 bases, with 19 bases spanning the gap. The CDR3 region has the DNA TGTGCCAGCAGTGAACTTGGGGCAGGGCTTGGATCCCAGTACTTC. Translation gives CASSELGAGLGSQYF.

This clone has ten or more counts. Within the sample, other DNA sequences also encode this same CDR3. The chain has TRBV7-2 and TRBJ1-2, with TRBD1 matching over 7 bases. This CDR3 is built from 14 residues. Germline CDR1 SGHTA, CDR2 FQGNSA. Germline trimming cut 1 base from V and 5 bases from J; bases unmatched to any gene: 4. CDR3 sequence: CASSLGDSRYGYTF. As DNA, the CDR3 is TGTGCCAGCAGCTTAGGGGACAGTCGTTATGGCTACACCTTC.

The chain has TRBV19 and TRBJ1-1, with no clear D. The CDR3 runs to 13 residues. Germline V gives CDR1 LNHDA, CDR2 SQIVND (reference sequence). V shed 5 bases and J shed 0 bases, with 7 bases lying between them. The CDR3 nucleotides are TGTGCCAGTAGTGCAACGGTGAACACTGAAGCTTTCTTT. This codes for CASSATVNTEAFF.

J is TRBJ2-5 and V is TRBV18; 13 bases are a match to TRBD2. CDR1 and CDR2 (germline): KGHSH, LQKENI. This CDR3 is 16 amino acids long. J gave up 1 base and V 2 bases, and 1 base lay outside the gene matches. The CDR3, as DNA: TGTGCCAGCTCACCAGGGACTAGCGGGGCCCAAGAGACCCAGTACTTC. This gives the protein CASSPGTSGAQETQYF.

The table lists this clone with a few counts. This sequence joins TRBV3-1 (or the pseudogene TRBV3-2) and TRBJ2-1; 10 bases fit TRBD2. The V gene end was trimmed by 4 bases and the J gene end by 6 bases; junction bases not matched to a gene: 9. This CDR3 has 16 residues. Germline V gene sequence: CDR1 LGHDT, CDR2 YNNKEL (reference sequence). CDR3 loop: CASSPWSGGAVNEQFF. In DNA, the CDR3 is TGTGCCAGCAGCCCCTGGAGCGGGGGGGCAGTCAATGAGCAGTTCTTC.

CDR3 amino acids: CASSQEGQGSYNEQFF. CDR3 DNA: TGTGCCAGCAGCCAAGAGGGACAGGGGTCCTACAATGAGCAGTTCTTC. The V and J genes are TRBV3-1 (or the pseudogene TRBV3-2) and TRBJ2-1, with 10 bases that match TRBD1. The J segment lost 1 base and the V segment lost 0 bases, leaving 0 bases of the junction unmatched. CDR1 and CDR2 from the germline V gene are LGHDT and YNNKEL (reference sequence). This CDR3 contains 16 residues.

This clone was detected a few times. The chain couples TRBV19 to TRBJ2-3, with TRBD2 as a possible D gene (6 bases). The CDR3 is made up of 15 amino acids. V was cut by 6 bases and J by 4 bases, with 17 bases left in between. CDR1 is LNHDA and CDR2 is SQIVND in the germline V gene (reference sequence). This chain's CDR3 is CASRSSALRADTQYF. In DNA, the CDR3 is TGTGCCAGTAGATCTAGCGCCCTTAGGGCAGATACGCAGTATTTT.

The V gene is TRBV5-6, the J gene TRBJ2-3; 9 nucleotides align to TRBD2. Trimming removed 1 base from V and 0 bases from J; junction bases left unmatched: 6. The CDR3 covers 17 residues. The germline V gene encodes CDR1 SGHDT and CDR2 YYEEEE. The CDR3 nucleotides are TGTGCCAGCAGCTTGAGGGCGGGGGGGACTAGCACAGATACGCAGTATTTT. Amino acid sequence: CASSLRAGGTSTDTQYF.

The CDR3 reads CASSLSGSAGELFF. The CDR3 DNA is TGTGCCAGCAGCTTATCTGGGAGCGCCGGGGAGCTGTTTTTT. The J gene is TRBJ2-2, the V gene TRBV11-3; the D gene is possibly TRBD2 (5 bases). Germline CDR1 SGHNT, CDR2 YENEEA. Trimming took 2 bases from V and 6 from J, leaving 10 bases between them. The CDR3 contains 14 residues.

This chain connects TRBV7-9 to TRBJ2-1; no reliable D call. Trimming took off 5 bases at V and 0 bases at J, with 14 bases between the two ends. This CDR3 spans 16 amino acids. The germline CDR1 and CDR2 sequences are SEHNR and FQNEAQ (reference sequence). CDR3 amino acids: CASSAQSLFSYNEQFF. The CDR3 DNA is TGTGCCAGCAGCGCACAGAGCCTCTTCTCCTACAATGAGCAGTTCTTC.

Only a few counts were recorded for this clone. The chain carries TRBV7-8 and TRBJ2-1, with D perhaps TRBD2 (5 bases). This CDR3 region has 17 residues. Trimming took off 3 bases at V and 6 bases at J, with 21 bases between the two ends. Germline V gene lookup returns CDR1 SGHVS and CDR2 FQNEAQ. The CDR3 nucleotides read TGTGCCAGCAGCTTCGGAGAGGACTCCGGCGGAGGCAATGAGCAGTTCTTC. It is translated as CASSFGEDSGGGNEQFF.

This clone occurred once. This sequence joins TRBV11-2 and TRBJ2-1; TRBD1 matches at 7 bases. CDR1 and CDR2 from the germline V gene are SGHAT and FQNNGV. The CDR3 contains 15 residues. V gave up 5 bases and J gave up 3 bases; unmatched junction bases: 7. CDR3 region: CASSPGTGVYNEQFF. The CDR3 DNA is TGTGCCAGCAGCCCGGGAACAGGGGTCTACAATGAGCAGTTCTTC.

The chain uses TRBV19 and TRBJ1-2; TRBD1 matches 9 bases. This CDR3 is built from 17 residues. The V segment lost 4 bases and the J segment 2 bases; nucleotides outside the gene matches: 11. The germline CDR1 and CDR2 sequences are LNHDA and SQIVND (reference sequence). In nucleotides, the CDR3 is TGTGCCAGTAGTAACATCGGGACAGGGAGGCAGAACTATGGCTACACCTTC. Translating gives CASSNIGTGRQNYGYTF.

The rearrangement links TRBV7-2 to TRBJ2-1; 13 bases agree with TRBD2. The CDR3 runs to 18 residues. The V segment lost 3 bases and the J segment 8 bases; nucleotides outside the gene matches: 13. Germline V gene lookup returns CDR1 SGHTA and CDR2 FQGNSA. The CDR3 DNA reads as TGTGCCAGCAGCTTGAGGACACAACTAGCGGGAGGGCCAGATGAGCAGTTCTTC. It encodes CASSLRTQLAGGPDEQFF.

This chain connects TRBV2 to TRBJ2-7, with 11 bases fitting TRBD2. The CDR3 spans 15 residues. CDR1 and CDR2 (germline): SNHLY, FYNNEI. V gave up 2 bases and J gave up 3 bases; unmatched junction bases: 3. In nucleotides, the CDR3 is TGTGCCAGCAGTGAACGGCTAGCGGGAGGCTACGAGCAGTACTTC. This gives the protein CASSERLAGGYEQYF.

In nucleotides, the CDR3 is TGTGCCACCAGCACTGACCGAACAAGGGGGTCTGGAAACACCATATATTTT. This gives the protein CATSTDRTRGSGNTIYF. V is TRBV15 and J is TRBJ1-3, with TRBD1 as a possible D gene (6 bases). Germline V gene sequence: CDR1 LNHNV, CDR2 YYDKDF (reference sequence). This CDR3 comprises 17 residues. Trimming pared 4 bases from V and 1 base from J, leaving 17 bases between.

To note about this clone: A read error may produce the germline difference seen at one junction end. V usage is TRBV27 and J usage is TRBJ1-5, with D perhaps TRBD1 (6 bases). This CDR3 spans 14 amino acids. Germline values: CDR1 MNHEY, CDR2 SMNVEV (reference sequence). Here the CDR3 DNA reads TGTGCCGGCAGTCCCTACAGGGTTGATCAGCCCCAGCATTTT. Protein product: CAGSPYRVDQPQHF.

The chain has TRBV28 and TRBJ1-4; 8 bases are shared with TRBD1. Germline trimming cut 5 bases from V and 1 base from J; bases unmatched to any gene: 3. The CDR3 has 15 residues. The germline CDR1 and CDR2 sequences are MDHEN and SYDVKM. CDR3 coding DNA: TGTGCCAGCAGTCCCAGGGGGCAAACTAATGAAAAACTGTTTTTT. This translates into CASSPRGQTNEKLFF.

The chain combines TRBV9 with TRBJ2-5; 8 positions agree with TRBD1. The CDR3 runs 15 residues. Per germline, CDR1 SGDLS and CDR2 YYNGEE. The V gene end was trimmed by 4 bases and the J gene end by 1 base; junction bases not matched to a gene: 6. CDR3 DNA: TGTGCCAGCAGCTTACAGACAGGGGTCCAAGAGACCCAGTACTTC. Amino acid sequence: CASSLQTGVQETQYF.

The V call is TRBV7-2, the J call TRBJ2-3, with 9 positions matching TRBD2. The CDR3 contains 16 residues. In germline, CDR1 is SGHTA, CDR2 FQGNSA. With 3 bases clipped from V and 2 bases from J, the junction kept 6 bases outside the gene matches. This CDR3 reads CASSLLAGSPTDTQYF. The CDR3 nucleotides read TGTGCCAGCAGCTTGCTAGCGGGGTCCCCCACAGATACGCAGTATTTT.

The chain recombines TRBV18 with TRBJ1-1, with a possible D match to TRBD1 (6 bases). With 8 bases removed from V and 3 bases from J, the gap between germline ends came to 13 bases. CDR1 and CDR2 (germline): KGHSH, LQKENI. The CDR3 runs to 13 residues. CDR3 DNA: TGTGCCAGCACCGAATACAGGGACACTGAAGCTTTCTTT. Translation: CASTEYRDTEAFF.

This chain links TRBV7-9 with TRBJ1-2, with 8 bases that match TRBD1. CDR1 is SEHNR, CDR2 FQNEAQ, per germline (reference sequence). The CDR3 sequence is 15 residues long. V shed 5 bases and J 4 bases; nucleotides not matched to a gene: 9. The CDR3 DNA sequence: TGTGCCAGCAGCCCAGGGACAGGAGACGCCTATGGCTACACCTTC. Its protein product is CASSPGTGDAYGYTF.

The rearrangement joins TRBV7-2 to TRBJ2-7; D is perhaps TRBD2 (5 bases). Germline V gene lookup returns CDR1 SGHTA and CDR2 FQGNSA. Trimming took 6 bases from V and 0 from J, leaving 18 bases between them. CDR3 length: 16 amino acids. The CDR3 protein is CASRTRGGLVSYEQYF. In DNA, the CDR3 is TGTGCCAGCAGAACTAGAGGAGGCCTAGTCTCCTACGAGCAGTACTTC.

The V and J genes are TRBV4-1 and TRBJ1-1; TRBD1 agrees at 11 bases. The germline V gene encodes CDR1 MGHRA and CDR2 YSYEKL. V lost 0 bases to trimming and J lost 4 bases; unmatched junction nucleotides: 7. The CDR3 totals 17 residues. CDR3 sequence (DNA): TGCGCCAGCAGCCAAGATCGGACAGGGGGCGTTATCACTGAAGCTTTCTTT. Translating it yields CASSQDRTGGVITEAFF.

V gene TRBV28 combines with J gene TRBJ2-7; 8 bases align to TRBD1. The CDR3 has 15 amino acids. Trimming at V came to 5 bases and at J to 4 bases, leaving 10 bases not matched to a gene. Germline CDR1 is MDHEN and CDR2 is SYDVKM. The CDR3 sequence is CASSGMGTGEYEQYF. CDR3 nucleotides: TGTGCCAGCAGTGGGATGGGGACAGGAGAATACGAGCAGTACTTC.

The V call is TRBV28, the J call TRBJ2-7; the D gene is possibly TRBD1 (5 bases). This CDR3 comprises 16 residues. CDR1 MDHEN and CDR2 SYDVKM come from the germline V gene. V was pared by 8 bases and J by 0 bases, with 20 bases between. In nucleotides, the CDR3 is TGTGCCAGCGCTCCTAGGGGCGGAAAGGGCTCCTACGAGCAGTACGTC. It codes for CASAPRGGKGSYEQYV.

This sequence joins TRBV6-5 and TRBJ1-2; 11 bases line up with TRBD1. V lost 5 bases to trimming and J lost 5 bases; unmatched junction nucleotides: 7. This CDR3 comprises 15 residues. Germline-derived CDR1 and CDR2 are MNHEY and SVGAGI. This CDR3 is CASSPRTGGLYGYTF. The DNA of the CDR3 is TGTGCCAGCAGTCCCAGGACAGGGGGCCTATATGGCTACACCTTC.

This clone was counted a few times. The chain links TRBV7-9 to TRBJ1-2, with 7 nucleotides matching TRBD1. The CDR3 loop spans 13 amino acids. Germline loops: CDR1 SEHNR, CDR2 FQNEAQ (reference sequence). Trimming removed 4 bases from V and 8 bases from J; junction bases left unmatched: 7. CDR3 residues: CASSSDRARGYTF. The DNA for the CDR3 is TGTGCCAGCAGCTCAGACAGGGCGCGGGGCTACACCTTC.